The 21 T cell receptor beta chains below were found in one sample sequenced in a study of blood T cell repertoires in COVID-19. Generated by immunoSEQ multiplex PCR, the TCRdb table keeps only in-frame clones and is missing some. Of fewer than 300,000 clones in the sample, about 80% are singletons; the top ten hold approximately 14%. The sequenced sample was peripheral blood. These receptors were taken from a person aged 70 to 80 with COVID-19, enrolled during active disease.

J is TRBJ2-7 and V is TRBV5-4; tentative D call: TRBD1 (7 bases). Germline lookup yields CDR1 SGHNT and CDR2 YYREEE (reference sequence). The ends were cut back, 4 bases at V and 3 bases at J, with 14 bases in the middle. This CDR3 contains 14 residues. CDR3 residues: CASSQGGMIYEQYF. CDR3 nucleotides: TGTGCCAGCAGCCAGGGGGGAATGATCTACGAGCAGTACTTC.

The chain carries TRBV28 and TRBJ1-5; the match to TRBD1 covers 9 bases. The CDR3 extends over 16 amino acids. Germline V CDR1 and CDR2: MDHEN, SYDVKM. V lost 5 bases and J lost 5; bases outside the gene matches: 10. CDR3 sequence: CASSEPGTGIHQPQHF. The CDR3 bases are TGTGCCAGCAGTGAGCCCGGGACAGGGATCCATCAGCCCCAGCATTTT.

This clone was observed once. This rearrangement joins TRBV28 to TRBJ2-2; D is ambiguous. Trimming removed 7 bases at V and 7 bases at J, with 7 bases between. CDR3 length: 11 residues. Germline loops: CDR1 MDHEN, CDR2 SYDVKM. CDR3 sequence reads: CASKRDGELFF. CDR3 sequence (DNA): TGTGCCAGCAAAAGAGACGGGGAGCTGTTTTTT.

In regard to this clone: The same CDR3 arises from other DNA sequences in this sample as well. The chain is built from TRBV6-5 and TRBJ1-5; D unclear. This CDR3 region has 13 residues. CDR1 is MNHEY and CDR2 is SVGAGI in the germline V gene. The V end lost 5 bases, the J end lost 2 bases, and 7 bases lay between the germline ends. CDR3 in DNA: TGTGCCAGCAGTCGGGGAGGCAATCAGCCCCAGCATTTT. It is translated as CASSRGGNQPQHF.

The chain couples TRBV10-1 to TRBJ2-3; D may be TRBD2 (6 bases). Trimming removed 0 bases at V and 1 base at J, with 14 bases between. The CDR3 extends over 17 amino acids. Germline values: CDR1 WNHNN, CDR2 SYGVQD (reference sequence). As DNA, the CDR3 is TGCGCCAGCAGTGAGTCGGTTAGCGGTCCTGGCACAGATACGCAGTATTTT. It yields the protein CASSESVSGPGTDTQYF.

The rearrangement uses TRBV4-2 and TRBJ1-6; 8 bases map to TRBD1. This CDR3 comprises 15 residues. Germline V gives CDR1 LGHNA, CDR2 YNFKEQ. V was pared by 0 bases and J by 8 bases, with 3 bases of the junction left unmatched. The CDR3 DNA follows: TGTGCCAGCAGCCAAGACAGGGGGCTATATTCACCCCTCCACTTT. Translating it yields CASSQDRGLYSPLHF.

This clone has only a few counts. This sequence joins TRBV6-5 and TRBJ1-5, with D maybe TRBD1 (5 bases). Per the germline V gene, CDR1 is MNHEY and CDR2 is SVGAGI. The V end was cut by 8 bases, the J end by 9 bases, with 14 bases between. This CDR3 has 12 residues. CDR3 coding DNA: TGTGCCAGCCAGCGCAGGGATGGGCCCCAGCATTTT. This gives the protein CASQRRDGPQHF.

This chain joins TRBV5-1 and TRBJ1-2, with a weak D call TRBD1 (5 bases). The V end lost 0 bases, the J end lost 2 bases, and 11 bases lay between the germline ends. The CDR3 totals 15 residues. Germline V gene sequence: CDR1 SGHRS, CDR2 YFSETQ. Here the CDR3 reads CASSLGLGANYGYTF. The CDR3 nucleotides read TGCGCCAGCAGCTTGGGTTTAGGGGCAAACTATGGCTACACCTTC.

The CDR3 sequence: CASSYAASDPDTQYF. The CDR3 region has the DNA TGTGCCAGCAGTTACGCGGCTAGCGATCCAGATACGCAGTATTTT. The J gene is TRBJ2-3, the V gene TRBV6-2 or TRBV6-3, with D perhaps matching TRBD2 (6 bases). Germline V lookup: CDR1 MNHEY, CDR2 SVGEGT. CDR3 length: 15 amino acids. Between the trimmed V and J ends, which lost 2 bases and 4 bases, there was a span of 13 bases.

Written as DNA, the CDR3 is TGTGCCAGCAGCCCCGCAGGGTACCAGCCCCAGCATTTT. Its protein is CASSPAGYQPQHF. The chain has TRBV7-2 and TRBJ1-5; D is possibly TRBD1 (5 bases). Germline CDR1 reads SGHTA; CDR2 reads FQGNSA. The CDR3 is 13 amino acids. V dropped 5 bases and J dropped 7 bases, with 12 bases sitting between them.

J is TRBJ1-2 and V is TRBV28; the D is unclear. Trimming cost V 3 bases and J 8 bases, with 7 bases left between them. CDR3 length: 11 amino acids. CDR1 is MDHEN, CDR2 SYDVKM, per germline. The CDR3 coding sequence is TGTGCCAGCAGTTTCCCGGGAGGCTACACCTTC. Amino acids: CASSFPGGYTF.

The V call is TRBV12-2, the J call TRBJ1-2; the table's D gene call, TRBD1, was not cross checked with the DNA. TRBV12-2 has pseudogene status. This CDR3 is 19 amino acids long. This CDR3 is CASRLSGFYRDRECDGYTF. In DNA, the CDR3 is TGTGCAAGTCGCTTATCGGGCTTTTATCGGGACAGGGAGTGTGATGGCTACACCTTC.

V usage is TRBV2 and J usage is TRBJ2-7; 8 bases map to TRBD1. V lost 3 bases and J lost 6; bases outside the gene matches: 4. This CDR3 contains 13 residues. Germline V gene lookup returns CDR1 SNHLY and CDR2 FYNNEI. For the CDR3, the DNA is TGTGCCAGCAGTGATCAAACAGGGGGCGAGCAGTACTTC. This encodes CASSDQTGGEQYF.

A remark on this clone: A read error may produce the germline difference seen at one junction end. V usage is TRBV6-5 and J usage is TRBJ1-2; TRBD1 is a possible D gene (6 bases). This CDR3 is built from 12 residues. Germline loops: CDR1 MNHEY, CDR2 SVGAGI. The CDR3 region has the DNA TGTGCCAGCAGTTACCGGCAGGGGCCCCTCAACTTC. Translating gives CASSYRQGPLNF.

The J gene is TRBJ2-7, the V gene TRBV11-2; TRBD1 matches at 8 bases. Germline CDR1 SGHAT, CDR2 FQNNGV. This CDR3 has 14 residues. Trimming took 7 bases from V and 4 from J; bases not matched to a gene: 9. The CDR3 protein is CASTPTGGSYEQYF. The CDR3 nucleotides read TGTGCCAGCACCCCTACAGGGGGTTCGTACGAGCAGTACTTC.

The V and J genes are TRBV11-1 and TRBJ2-2; TRBD1 matches 7 bases. The CDR3 sequence is 15 residues long. Germline loops: CDR1 SGHAT, CDR2 FQDESV (reference sequence). The V gene end was trimmed by 6 bases and the J gene end by 4 bases; junction bases not matched to a gene: 8. This chain's CDR3 is CASSNRGVITGELFF. The CDR3 nucleotides are TGTGCCAGCAGTAACAGGGGAGTGATCACCGGGGAGCTGTTTTTT.

This clone has only a few counts. This chain connects TRBV3-1 (or the pseudogene TRBV3-2) to TRBJ1-4, with 10 bases aligning to TRBD1. This CDR3 has 13 residues. V shed 9 bases and J 6 bases; nucleotides not matched to a gene: 4. Germline V gene lookup returns CDR1 LGHDT and CDR2 YNNKEL (reference sequence). Here the CDR3 reads CASSGTGDEKLFF. DNA of the CDR3: TGTGCCAGTTCCGGGACAGGGGATGAAAAACTGTTTTTT.

The chain combines TRBV4-1 with TRBJ1-2; D remains unclear. Looked up from germline, CDR1 is MGHRA and CDR2 is YSYEKL. This CDR3 region has 13 residues. With 3 bases removed from V and 14 bases from J, the gap between germline ends came to 19 bases. For the CDR3, the DNA is TGCGCCAGCAGCCACGGTAGCCCCGGCCCTGAGACCTTC. Amino acid sequence: CASSHGSPGPETF.

The genes are TRBV6-4 and TRBJ2-2; 10 bases fit TRBD2. V shed 3 bases, J shed 4 bases, and the junction held 5 bases outside the gene matches. Germline V CDR1 and CDR2: MRHNA, SNTAGT. The CDR3 has 16 residues. CDR3 in amino acids: CASSESAGGSTGELFF. The CDR3 coding sequence is TGTGCCAGCAGTGAGTCAGCGGGGGGGAGCACCGGGGAGCTGTTTTTT.

The table lists this clone with a few counts. V usage is TRBV5-1 and J usage is TRBJ1-6; D is perhaps TRBD1 (5 bases). Germline CDR1 is SGHRS and CDR2 is YFSETQ. Trimming took off 0 bases at V and 7 bases at J, with 14 bases between the two ends. This CDR3 is 16 amino acids long. The CDR3: CASSLVGGAGNSPLHF. Written as DNA, the CDR3 is TGCGCCAGCAGCTTGGTCGGAGGGGCGGGAAATTCACCCCTCCACTTT.

This rearrangement joins TRBV6-2 or TRBV6-3 to TRBJ2-1, with D possibly TRBD1 on 6 matching bases. This CDR3 contains 16 residues. Germline V gives CDR1 MNHEY, CDR2 SVGEGT. Deletions cut 4 bases from V and 2 bases from J, with 15 bases between. The chain's CDR3 is CASSSGTGPPYNEQFF. The CDR3 nucleotides read TGTGCCAGCAGTTCCGGAACAGGGCCCCCCTACAATGAGCAGTTCTTC.